These T cell receptor beta chains were read from a single sample in a study of regulatory T cells in long-lasting Graves disease. TCRdb analysed the multiplex PCR reads with MiXCR anew, one entry per CDR3 protein. The profile shows more than 650,000 distinct CDR3 sequences, around 32% of them singletons. Source: peripheral blood mononuclear cells (PBMCs), taken when the disease was refractory, from a patient treated with antithyroid drugs. The source is a female donor with Graves disease. Each CDR3 is given with its conserved first and last residue. Each record gives: D gene, V gene, J gene, clone size, CDR3 protein, CDR3 DNA. The D gene is left open where the match is weak. Not every row has a clone size; where given, it reads once, few, many or a size class.

D: NA; V: TRBV10-3; J: TRBJ2-3; size: NA; CDR3: CAIRTVGGLTDTQYF; DNA: TGTGCCATCAGAACAGTCGGGGGGCTTACAGATACGCAGTATTTT
D: TRBD1; V: TRBV10-3; J: TRBJ2-7; size: few; CDR3: CAISGRDRAHEQYF; DNA: TGTGCCATCAGTGGACGGGACAGGGCACACGAGCAGTACTTC
D: NA; V: TRBV7-6; J: TRBJ1-1; size: NA; CDR3: CASSLVPTATRVTEAFF; DNA: TGTGCCAGCAGCTTAGTACCGACAGCCACTCGAGTCACTGAAGCTTTCTTT
D: NA; V: TRBV29-1; J: TRBJ2-7; size: many; CDR3: CSVVGLTGTVEQYF; DNA: TGCAGCGTTGTGGGCCTAACAGGGACGGTCGAGCAGTACTTC
D: NA; V: TRBV29-1; J: TRBJ1-1; size: few; CDR3: CSAVTGSLNTEAFF; DNA: TGCAGCGCCGTCACAGGGAGCCTGAACACTGAAGCTTTCTTT
D: TRBD2; V: TRBV10-3; J: TRBJ2-2; size: few; CDR3: CAIPGLAGTNTGELFF; DNA: TGTGCCATCCCAGGACTAGCGGGGACGAACACCGGGGAGCTGTTTTTT
D: TRBD1; V: TRBV20-1; J: TRBJ1-5; size: few; CDR3: CSARGSLRQGPDQPQHF; DNA: TGCAGTGCTAGAGGATCTCTTCGACAGGGGCCAGATCAGCCCCAGCATTTT
D: NA; V: TRBV12-3/TRBV12-4; J: TRBJ1-5; size: many; CDR3: CASSLVAGPQPQHF; DNA: TGTGCCAGCAGTTTAGTGGCAGGGCCTCAGCCCCAGCATTTT
D: NA; V: TRBV28; J: TRBJ1-2; size: NA; CDR3: CASSLRTHPLGGYTF; DNA: TGTGCCAGCAGTTTAAGAACACATCCCCTTGGCGGCTACACCTTC
D: TRBD2; V: TRBV12-3/TRBV12-4; J: TRBJ2-5; size: NA; CDR3: CASSLGLAQGETQYF; DNA: TGTGCCAGCAGTTTGGGACTAGCGCAGGGAGAGACCCAGTACTTC
D: NA; V: TRBV6-6; J: TRBJ1-5; size: NA; CDR3: CASSYSIQRGSNQPQHF; DNA: TGTGCCAGCAGTTACTCGATTCAGAGGGGGAGCAATCAGCCCCAGCATTTT
D: NA; V: TRBV9; J: TRBJ2-7; size: NA; CDR3: CASTVGQDWSYEQYF; DNA: TGTGCCAGCACCGTCGGGCAGGATTGGTCCTACGAGCAGTACTTC
D: NA; V: TRBV11-2; J: TRBJ1-5; size: NA; CDR3: CASSFDRIGAQHF; DNA: TGTGCCAGCAGCTTCGACAGGATTGGTGCCCAGCATTTT
D: NA; V: TRBV6-1; J: TRBJ1-1; size: NA; CDR3: CASSEGGIVLPTEAFF; DNA: TGTGCCAGCAGTGAGGGGGGCATTGTCTTGCCCACTGAAGCTTTCTTT
D: NA; V: TRBV3-1; J: TRBJ1-4; size: NA; CDR3: CASSQDGRPNEKLFF; DNA: TGTGCCAGCAGCCAAGATGGGAGGCCTAATGAAAAACTGTTTTTT
D: NA; V: TRBV30; J: TRBJ1-2; size: many; CDR3: CAWSPPNYGYTF; DNA: TGTGCCTGGAGTCCGCCGAACTATGGCTACACCTTC
D: TRBD1; V: TRBV5-1; J: TRBJ2-7; size: NA; CDR3: CASSGGTGYSYEQYF; DNA: TGCGCCAGCAGCGGGGGGACAGGGTACTCCTACGAGCAGTACTTC
D: TRBD2; V: TRBV20-1; J: TRBJ2-1; size: few; CDR3: CSARGLAGVYEQFF; DNA: TGCAGTGCTAGAGGACTAGCGGGAGTCTATGAGCAGTTCTTC
D: TRBD2; V: TRBV19; J: TRBJ2-5; size: NA; CDR3: CASTALAGAQETQYF; DNA: TGTGCCAGTACCGCACTAGCGGGAGCCCAAGAGACCCAGTACTTC
D: NA; V: TRBV10-3; J: TRBJ1-5; size: NA; CDR3: CAISEMGGRHQPQHF; DNA: TGTGCCATCAGTGAGATGGGGGGGAGGCATCAGCCCCAGCATTTT
D: NA; V: TRBV28; J: TRBJ2-7; size: many; CDR3: CASSLVGSGEGGEQYF; DNA: TGTGCCAGCAGTTTGGTCGGATCGGGAGAAGGGGGCGAGCAGTACTTC
D: TRBD1; V: TRBV28; J: TRBJ1-1; size: NA; CDR3: CASSTQQGAAEAFF; DNA: TGTGCCAGCAGTACACAACAGGGGGCTGCTGAAGCTTTCTTT
D: NA; V: TRBV12-3/TRBV12-4; J: TRBJ2-5; size: many; CDR3: CASSPGGSGETQYF; DNA: TGTGCCAGCAGCCCAGGAGGGTCGGGGGAGACCCAGTACTTC
D: NA; V: TRBV20-1; J: TRBJ2-2; size: NA; CDR3: CSARDVSGNTGELFF; DNA: TGCAGTGCTAGAGATGTCAGCGGGAACACCGGGGAGCTGTTTTTT
D: NA; V: TRBV30; J: TRBJ1-4; size: NA; CDR3: CAWSEGTYPTNEKLFF; DNA: TGTGCCTGGAGTGAAGGGACATACCCAACTAATGAAAAACTGTTTTTT
D: NA; V: TRBV7-9; J: TRBJ1-4; size: NA; CDR3: CASSPGGANEKLFF; DNA: TGTGCCAGCAGCCCTGGGGGGGCTAATGAAAAACTGTTTTTT
D: NA; V: TRBV5-1; J: TRBJ2-7; size: NA; CDR3: CASSLAQFGGEQYF; DNA: TGCGCCAGCAGCCTAGCTCAGTTCGGAGGGGAGCAGTACTTC
D: TRBD1; V: TRBV7-2; J: TRBJ1-4; size: many; CDR3: CASSSGGLGEKLFF; DNA: TGTGCCAGCAGCTCAGGGGGATTGGGAGAAAAACTGTTTTTT
D: NA; V: TRBV19; J: TRBJ1-5; size: NA; CDR3: CASSRRAGEDQPQHF; DNA: TGTGCCAGTAGCCGAAGGGCGGGTGAGGATCAGCCCCAGCATTTT
D: NA; V: TRBV2; J: TRBJ1-5; size: many; CDR3: CASVRGRDGNQPQHF; DNA: TGTGCCAGCGTCCGGGGGAGAGATGGCAATCAGCCCCAGCATTTT